The text below deals with one T cell receptor beta chain. Its cognate antigen is unknown. The entry originates in a study of PD-L1 blockade in urothelial cancer. Study conclusions and caveats: Pretreatment peripheral blood TCR clonality that fell below the median predicted better survival among the patients studied.

Regarding time point: pretreatment peripheral blood. CDR1 is MNHEY, CDR2 SMNVEV, per germline (reference sequence). This CDR3 has 16 amino acids. The trim removed 5 bases at V and 2 bases at J, leaving 7 bases unmatched. The assay was immunoSEQ multiplex PCR, and TCRdb's table has in-frame clones only and misses some. The profile shows some 71,000 clones, just under 85% of them singletons. The input for sequencing was PBMCs, taken around atezolizumab (anti-PD-L1) treatment. The gene calls are TRBV27 and TRBJ1-5, with 9 bases identical to TRBD1. This clonotype originated in a man aged 40-49 years with urothelial cancer. The CDR3 region has the DNA TGTGCCAGCAGTGACGGACAGGGGTTGGGCAATCAGCCCCAGCATTTT. Its translation: CASSDGQGLGNQPQHF.